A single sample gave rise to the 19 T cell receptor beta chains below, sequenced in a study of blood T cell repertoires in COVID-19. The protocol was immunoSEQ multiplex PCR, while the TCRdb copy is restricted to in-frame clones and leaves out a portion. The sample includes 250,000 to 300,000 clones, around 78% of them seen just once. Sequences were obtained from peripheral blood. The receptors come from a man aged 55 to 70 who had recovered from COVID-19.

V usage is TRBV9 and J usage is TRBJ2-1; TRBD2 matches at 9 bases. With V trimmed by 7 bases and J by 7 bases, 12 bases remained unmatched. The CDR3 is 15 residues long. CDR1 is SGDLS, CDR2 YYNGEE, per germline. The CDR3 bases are TGTGCCAGCTCGGCAGACCTAGCGGGAAGAAATGAGCAGTTCTTC. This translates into CASSADLAGRNEQFF.

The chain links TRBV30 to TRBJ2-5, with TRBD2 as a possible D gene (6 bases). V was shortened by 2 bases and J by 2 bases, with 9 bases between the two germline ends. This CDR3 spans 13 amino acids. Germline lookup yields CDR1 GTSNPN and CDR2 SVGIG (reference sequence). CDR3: CAWSKGLQETQYF. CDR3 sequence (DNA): TGTGCCTGGAGTAAGGGACTGCAAGAGACCCAGTACTTC.

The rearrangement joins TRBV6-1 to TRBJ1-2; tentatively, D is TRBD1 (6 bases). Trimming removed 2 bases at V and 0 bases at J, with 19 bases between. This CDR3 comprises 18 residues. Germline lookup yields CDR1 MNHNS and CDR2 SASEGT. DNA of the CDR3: TGTGCCAGCAGTGAAACTCTAGTGGGGGACACCACTAACTATGGCTACACCTTC. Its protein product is CASSETLVGDTTNYGYTF.

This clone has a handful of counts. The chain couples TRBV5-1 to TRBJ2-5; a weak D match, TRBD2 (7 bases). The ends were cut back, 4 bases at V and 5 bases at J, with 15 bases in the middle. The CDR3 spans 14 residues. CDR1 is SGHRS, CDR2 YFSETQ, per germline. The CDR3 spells CASSREGGQETQYF. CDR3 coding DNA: TGCGCCAGCAGCAGGGAGGGGGGGCAGGAGACCCAGTACTTC.

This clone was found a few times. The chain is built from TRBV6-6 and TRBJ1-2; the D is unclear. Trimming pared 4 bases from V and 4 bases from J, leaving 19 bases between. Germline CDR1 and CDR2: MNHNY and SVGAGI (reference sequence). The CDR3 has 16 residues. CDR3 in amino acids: CASSSPTTGPSYGYTF. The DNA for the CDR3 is TGTGCCAGCAGTTCGCCGACAACTGGGCCCAGCTATGGCTACACCTTC.

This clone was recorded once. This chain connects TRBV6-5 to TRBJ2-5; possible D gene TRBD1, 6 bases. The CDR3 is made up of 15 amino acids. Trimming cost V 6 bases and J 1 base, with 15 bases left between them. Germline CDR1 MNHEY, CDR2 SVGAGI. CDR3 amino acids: CASRPRTVTQETQYF. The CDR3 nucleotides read TGTGCCAGCAGACCCCGGACAGTAACCCAAGAGACCCAGTACTTC.

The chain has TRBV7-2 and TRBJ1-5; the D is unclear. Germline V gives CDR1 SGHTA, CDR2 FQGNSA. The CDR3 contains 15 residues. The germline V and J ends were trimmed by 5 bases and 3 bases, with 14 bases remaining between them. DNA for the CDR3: TGTGCCAGCAGCCCTAGCGCCGGGGTCAATCAGCCCCAGCATTTT. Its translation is CASSPSAGVNQPQHF.

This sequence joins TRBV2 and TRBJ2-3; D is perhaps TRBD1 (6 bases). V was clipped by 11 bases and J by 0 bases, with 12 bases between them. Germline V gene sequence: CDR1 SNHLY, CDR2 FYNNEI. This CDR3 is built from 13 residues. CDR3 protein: CAGRQESTDTQYF. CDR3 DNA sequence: TGTGCCGGCCGACAGGAAAGCACAGATACGCAGTATTTT.

The CDR3 DNA is TGTGCCAGCAGCCACCGGACAGCTCCCTACGAGCAGTACTTC. Amino acids: CASSHRTAPYEQYF. V usage is TRBV3-1 (or the pseudogene TRBV3-2) and J usage is TRBJ2-7; D might be TRBD1 (6 bases). The V end lost 3 bases, the J end lost 2 bases, and 11 bases lay between the germline ends. The CDR3 covers 14 residues. CDR1 and CDR2 (germline): LGHDT, YNNKEL (reference sequence).

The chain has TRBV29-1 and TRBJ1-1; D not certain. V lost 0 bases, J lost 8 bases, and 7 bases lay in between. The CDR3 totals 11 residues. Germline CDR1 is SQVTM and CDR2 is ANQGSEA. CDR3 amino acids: CSVEDPGEAFF. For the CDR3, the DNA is TGCAGCGTTGAAGATCCAGGAGAAGCTTTCTTT. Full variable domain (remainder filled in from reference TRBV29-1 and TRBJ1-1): SAVISQKPSRDICQRGTSLTIQCQVDSQVTMMFWYRQQPGQSLTLIATANQGSEATYESGFVIDKFPISRPNLTFSTLTVSNMSPEDSSIYLCSVEDPGEAFFGQGTRLTVV.

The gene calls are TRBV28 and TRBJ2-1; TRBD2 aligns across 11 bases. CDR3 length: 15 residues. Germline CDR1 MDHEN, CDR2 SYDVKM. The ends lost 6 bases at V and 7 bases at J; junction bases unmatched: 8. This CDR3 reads CASSPTSGGSNEQFF. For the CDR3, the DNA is TGTGCCAGCAGCCCTACTAGCGGGGGAAGTAATGAGCAGTTCTTC.

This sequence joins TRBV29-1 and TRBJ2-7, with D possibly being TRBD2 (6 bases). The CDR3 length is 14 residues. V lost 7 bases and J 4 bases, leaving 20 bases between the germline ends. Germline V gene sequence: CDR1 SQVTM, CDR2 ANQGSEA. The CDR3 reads CSATTGTGGYEQYF. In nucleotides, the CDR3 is TGCAGCGCAACCACCGGGACCGGGGGATACGAGCAGTACTTC.

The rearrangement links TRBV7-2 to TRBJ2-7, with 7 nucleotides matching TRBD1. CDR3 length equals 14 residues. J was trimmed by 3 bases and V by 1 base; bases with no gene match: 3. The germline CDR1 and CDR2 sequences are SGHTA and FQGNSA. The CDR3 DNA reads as TGTGCCAGCAGCTTAGTGGCAGGGGGCTACGAGCAGTACTTC. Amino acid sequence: CASSLVAGGYEQYF.

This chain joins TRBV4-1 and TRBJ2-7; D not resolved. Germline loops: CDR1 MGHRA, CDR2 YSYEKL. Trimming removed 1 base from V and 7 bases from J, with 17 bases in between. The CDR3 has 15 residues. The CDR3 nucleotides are TGCGCCAGCAGCCAAGGTTTCAGCGACGGCCGGGAGCAGTACTTC. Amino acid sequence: CASSQGFSDGREQYF.

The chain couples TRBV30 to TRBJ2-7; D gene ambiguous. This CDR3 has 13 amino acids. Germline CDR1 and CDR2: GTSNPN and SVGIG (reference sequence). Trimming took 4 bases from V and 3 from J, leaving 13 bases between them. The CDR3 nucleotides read TGTGCCTGGATACGTCCGCCCGGCTACGAGCAGTACTTC. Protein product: CAWIRPPGYEQYF.

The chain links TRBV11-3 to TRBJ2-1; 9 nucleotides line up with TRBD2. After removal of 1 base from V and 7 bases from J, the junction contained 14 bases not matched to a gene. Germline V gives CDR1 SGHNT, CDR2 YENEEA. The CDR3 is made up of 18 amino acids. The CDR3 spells CASSLGNSGSGRLNEQFF. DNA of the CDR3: TGTGCCAGCAGCTTAGGGAATAGCGGGAGTGGCCGGTTGAATGAGCAGTTCTTC.

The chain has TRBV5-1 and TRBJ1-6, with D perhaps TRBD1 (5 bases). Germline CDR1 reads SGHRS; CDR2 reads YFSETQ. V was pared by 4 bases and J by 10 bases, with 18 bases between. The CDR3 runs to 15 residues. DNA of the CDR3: TGCGCCAGCAGCCCAGAGGCAGGGAGGGAATCACCCCTCCACTTT. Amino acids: CASSPEAGRESPLHF.

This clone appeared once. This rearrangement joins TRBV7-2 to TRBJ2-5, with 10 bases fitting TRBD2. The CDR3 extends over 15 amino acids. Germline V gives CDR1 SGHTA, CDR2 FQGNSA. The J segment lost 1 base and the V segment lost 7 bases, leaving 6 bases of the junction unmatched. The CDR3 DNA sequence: TGTGCCAGCAAGAAGCGGGGGGGGAGCCAAGAGACCCAGTACTTC. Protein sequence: CASKKRGGSQETQYF.

The CDR3 sequence: CASSEGLAVNNEQFF. The CDR3, as DNA: TGTGCCAGCAGTGAAGGTCTAGCGGTAAACAATGAGCAGTTCTTC. V gene TRBV2 combines with J gene TRBJ2-1; 7 bases match TRBD2. V shed 1 base, J shed 5 bases, and the junction held 5 bases outside the gene matches. CDR3 length equals 15 residues. The germline V gene encodes CDR1 SNHLY and CDR2 FYNNEI.